This T cell receptor (beta chain) is drawn from a study of blood T cell repertoires in COVID-19. In the study overall: Sources were T cells, B-cell-depleted T cells, or PBMCs; the material itself was cDNA or gDNA.

A single count supports this clone. Original processing notes: It was from reference gene primer amplification that nucleated cell counts were estimated. Measured with immunoSEQ multiplex PCR; TCRdb has only the in-frame clones, and not every one. The V and J calls and clone size were taken over from that table, and D and trimming were inferred from the DNA. The table includes under 150,000 clones, 88% detected once. Sequencing input: peripheral blood. The sequence was collected from a human donor in a cohort sampled during active COVID-19.

The CDR3 sequence: CASSPSGGAGGYTF. In DNA form, the CDR3 reads TGTGCCAGCAGTCCCTCCGGGGGGGCGGGGGGCTACACCTTC. The V call is TRBV27, the J call TRBJ1-2; tentatively, D is TRBD1 (6 bases). The V end lost 5 bases, the J end lost 8 bases, and 18 bases lay between the germline ends. This CDR3 has 14 amino acids. Germline assignment: CDR1 MNHEY and CDR2 SMNVEV (reference sequence).